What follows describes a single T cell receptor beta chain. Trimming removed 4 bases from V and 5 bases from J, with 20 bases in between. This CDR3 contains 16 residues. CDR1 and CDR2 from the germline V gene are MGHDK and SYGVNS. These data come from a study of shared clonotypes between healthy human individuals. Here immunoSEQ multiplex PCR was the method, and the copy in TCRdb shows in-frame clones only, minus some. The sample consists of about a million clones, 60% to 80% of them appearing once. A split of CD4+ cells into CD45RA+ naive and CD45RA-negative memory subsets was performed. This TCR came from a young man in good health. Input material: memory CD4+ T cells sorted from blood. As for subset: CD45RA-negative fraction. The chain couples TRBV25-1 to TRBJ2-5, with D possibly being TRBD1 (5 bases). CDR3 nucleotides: TGTGCCAGCAGTGGCCTACCAGGGAAACCTCACGAGACCCAGTACTTC. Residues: CASSGLPGKPHETQYF.